The 30 T cell receptor beta chains reported below all come from one sample, sequenced in a study of cytomegalovirus exposure and HLA in healthy donors. PCR primers comprised 60 Vbeta and 13 Jbeta primers. Some clones are missing from TCRdb's copy, which holds only in-frame ones; the method was immunoSEQ multiplex PCR. The table records approximately 87,000 clones, 81% of them present only once. Sequencing used PBMCs. The source of these receptors is a woman in her sixties or seventies in good health and CMV-seropositive.

This rearrangement joins TRBV7-2 to TRBJ1-1, with 9 bases fitting TRBD1. CDR1 and CDR2 from the germline V gene are SGHTA and FQGNSA. Losses at the gene ends were 7 bases for V and 2 bases for J; bases not matched to a gene: 8. The CDR3 has 15 residues. The CDR3 DNA follows: TGTGCCAGCACCCGGACAGGGGCTCAAAACACTGAAGCTTTCTTT. Translating it yields CASTRTGAQNTEAFF.

The rearrangement links TRBV7-2 to TRBJ2-1; 9 bases match TRBD2. The CDR3 is made up of 15 amino acids. Germline V gene lookup returns CDR1 SGHTA and CDR2 FQGNSA. The V gene end was trimmed by 5 bases and the J gene end by 0 bases; junction bases not matched to a gene: 2. Here the CDR3 DNA reads TGTGCCAGCAGCCCGACTAGCGGCTCCTACAATGAGCAGTTCTTC. Residues: CASSPTSGSYNEQFF.

The rearrangement links TRBV5-1 to TRBJ1-1; TRBD1 might be the D (6 bases). Germline CDR1 reads SGHRS; CDR2 reads YFSETQ. Trimming took off 3 bases at V and 2 bases at J, with 11 bases between the two ends. The CDR3 contains 14 residues. The CDR3 here is CASSSGQFNTEAFF. The CDR3 DNA is TGCGCCAGCAGCTCCGGACAGTTTAACACTGAAGCTTTCTTT.

This rearrangement joins TRBV5-1 to TRBJ1-2, with D hard to call. The germline V and J ends were trimmed by 4 bases and 4 bases, with 17 bases remaining between them. Germline V gene lookup returns CDR1 SGHRS and CDR2 YFSETQ. This CDR3 has 15 residues. The CDR3 nucleotides are TGCGCCAGCAGCCAACGGGCCTCGGAGGGCTATGGCTACACCTTC. Its protein is CASSQRASEGYGYTF.

This clone was recorded a few times. CDR3 sequence: CASSFRGQGGGNTIYF. DNA of the CDR3: TGTGCCAGCAGTTTTAGGGGCCAGGGAGGCGGAAACACCATATATTTT. V and J are TRBV28 and TRBJ1-3, with D possibly TRBD1 on 5 matching bases. The germline V gene encodes CDR1 MDHEN and CDR2 SYDVKM. There are 16 residues in the CDR3. The germline V and J ends were trimmed by 3 bases and 4 bases, with 16 bases remaining between them.

This chain joins TRBV19 and TRBJ2-2, with D unclear. The length of the CDR3 is 14 residues. Germline loops: CDR1 LNHDA, CDR2 SQIVND (reference sequence). Deletions cut 6 bases from V and 5 bases from J, with 13 bases between. CDR3 sequence reads: CASSQIGETGELFF. As DNA, the CDR3 is TGTGCCAGTAGCCAAATCGGAGAAACCGGGGAGCTGTTTTTT.

The J gene is TRBJ2-7, the V gene TRBV28; 10 nucleotides match TRBD2. J was trimmed by 5 bases and V by 5 bases; bases with no gene match: 6. The CDR3 has 14 residues. The V gene's germline CDR1 is MDHEN and CDR2 SYDVKM. The CDR3 is CASSRLAGVDEQYF. CDR3 nucleotides: TGTGCCAGCAGTCGCCTAGCGGGAGTAGACGAGCAGTACTTC. Full variable domain (missing parts from reference TRBV28 and TRBJ2-7): DVKVTQSSRYLVKRTGEKVFLECVQDMDHENMFWYRQDPGLGLRLIYFSYDVKMKEKGDIPEGYSVSREKKERFSLILESASTNQTSMYLCASSRLAGVDEQYFGPGTRLTVT.

This chain links TRBV15 with TRBJ1-3; 9 nucleotides match TRBD1. CDR3 length: 18 amino acids. The V gene's germline CDR1 is LNHNV and CDR2 YYDKDF (reference sequence). The V gene end was trimmed by 0 bases and the J gene end by 1 base; junction bases not matched to a gene: 7. Here the CDR3 DNA reads TGTGCCACCAGCAGAGATTGGGGACAGGGTGTTTCTGGAAACACCATATATTTT. Protein: CATSRDWGQGVSGNTIYF.

V and J are TRBV7-9 and TRBJ2-1; D is undetermined. CDR3 size: 16 residues. Germline CDR1 SEHNR, CDR2 FQNEAQ (reference sequence). V lost 1 base, J lost 3 bases, and 13 bases lay in between. The CDR3 is CASSLVLGPNYNEQFF. The CDR3 coding sequence is TGTGCCAGCAGCTTAGTACTGGGCCCAAACTACAATGAGCAGTTCTTC.

The chain has TRBV7-2 and TRBJ2-5; 7 bases map to TRBD1. J lost 1 base, V lost 5 bases, and 4 bases had no gene match. Germline loops: CDR1 SGHTA, CDR2 FQGNSA. This CDR3 contains 14 residues. CDR3 sequence: CASSLRQGQETQYF. CDR3 DNA sequence: TGTGCCAGCAGCCTTCGACAGGGCCAAGAGACCCAGTACTTC.

The rearrangement links TRBV6-6 to TRBJ2-2, with a possible D match to TRBD1 (7 bases). V lost 0 bases, J lost 6 bases, and 14 bases lay in between. The CDR3 is 16 amino acids. The V gene's germline CDR1 is MNHNY and CDR2 SVGAGI (reference sequence). The CDR3 nucleotides read TGTGCCAGCAGTTACTCGAACAGGGGAGGCGCCGGGGAGCTGTTTTTT. Protein sequence: CASSYSNRGGAGELFF.

The chain carries TRBV11-3 and TRBJ1-2; D uncertain. The CDR3 totals 13 residues. Trimming stripped 5 bases from V and 4 bases from J, with 11 bases between. Germline V gives CDR1 SGHNT, CDR2 YENEEA. For the CDR3, the DNA is TGTGCCAGCAGCCAAGCCTATGGCTATGGCTACACCTTC. Amino acids: CASSQAYGYGYTF.

The V call is TRBV6-6, the J call TRBJ1-1, with D maybe TRBD1 (5 bases). The CDR3 is made up of 14 amino acids. V was pared by 0 bases and J by 4 bases, with 9 bases between. Germline loops: CDR1 MNHNY, CDR2 SVGAGI (reference sequence). CDR3 residues: CASSYSAGLTEAFF. CDR3 DNA sequence: TGTGCCAGCAGTTACTCTGCGGGGCTCACTGAAGCTTTCTTT.

The chain links TRBV2 to TRBJ2-1; no firm D call. This CDR3 has 13 residues. Trimming shortened V by 7 bases and J by 2 bases, and 9 bases separated the two germline ends. The germline V gene encodes CDR1 SNHLY and CDR2 FYNNEI. CDR3 protein: CASTLGTYNEQFF. CDR3 sequence (DNA): TGTGCCAGCACCCTGGGCACCTACAATGAGCAGTTCTTC.

The chain carries TRBV4-3 and TRBJ2-7, with 8 positions matching TRBD2. The ends lost 8 bases at V and 6 bases at J; junction bases unmatched: 9. The CDR3 loop spans 13 amino acids. Per germline, CDR1 LGHNA and CDR2 YSLEER. CDR3 nucleotides: TGCGCCAGCGGTGAGCGGGAGCGAGGCGAGCAGTACTTC. It specifies CASGERERGEQYF.

The sample holds a few counts of this clone. J is TRBJ2-5 and V is TRBV25-1, with 8 bases identical to TRBD1. The CDR3 has 15 residues. The V gene end was trimmed by 3 bases and the J gene end by 1 base; junction bases not matched to a gene: 4. Germline V gene data show CDR1 as MGHDK and CDR2 as SYGVNS. CDR3 protein: CASSEGQAVQETQYF. DNA for the CDR3: TGTGCCAGCAGTGAGGGACAGGCTGTCCAAGAGACCCAGTACTTC.

This clone appeared once. The rearrangement joins TRBV5-1 to TRBJ1-1; no definite D call. This CDR3 is 15 amino acids long. Germline V gives CDR1 SGHRS, CDR2 YFSETQ. Trimming left V 1 base short and J 3 bases short, with 13 bases between. CDR3 in DNA: TGCGCCAGCAGCTTGATTGGGTGGGAGGACACTGAAGCTTTCTTT. Translated: CASSLIGWEDTEAFF.

The V call is TRBV9, the J call TRBJ2-1, with D unresolved. This CDR3 is 14 amino acids long. CDR1 and CDR2 (germline): SGDLS, YYNGEE. V lost 1 base to trimming and J lost 7 bases, with 12 bases between them. The CDR3 sequence: CASSVQRSDNEQFF. The CDR3 coding sequence is TGTGCCAGCAGCGTACAACGGAGTGATAATGAGCAGTTCTTC.

This clone was seen more than once but under ten times. The CDR3 nucleotides are TGTGCCAGCAGCTTATATAGCAATCAGCCCCAGCATTTT. Translated: CASSLYSNQPQHF. V gene TRBV5-5 combines with J gene TRBJ1-5, with D unresolved. V lost 2 bases, J lost 0 bases, and 3 bases lay in between. CDR1 is SGHKS, CDR2 YYEKEE, per germline (reference sequence). The CDR3 runs 13 residues.

The chain is built from TRBV27 and TRBJ2-7, with D perhaps TRBD2 (5 bases). CDR1 MNHEY and CDR2 SMNVEV come from the germline V gene (reference sequence). The CDR3 spans 16 residues. The germline V and J ends were trimmed by 6 bases and 7 bases, with 25 bases remaining between them. The CDR3 sequence: CASRSTLRPRPGEQYF. The CDR3 DNA follows: TGTGCCAGCAGGAGCACCCTCCGACCGCGGCCGGGGGAGCAGTACTTC.

The V call is TRBV2, the J call TRBJ1-2; D may be TRBD1 (5 bases). The V end was cut by 4 bases, the J end by 5 bases, with 14 bases between. This CDR3 has 14 residues. Germline assignment: CDR1 SNHLY and CDR2 FYNNEI. Here the CDR3 reads CASSAQGGGYGYTF. For the CDR3, the DNA is TGTGCCAGCAGTGCCCAGGGAGGAGGGTATGGCTACACCTTC.

V usage is TRBV29-1 and J usage is TRBJ2-5; TRBD2 matches at 13 bases. J lost 5 bases, V lost 7 bases, and 16 bases had no gene match. Germline assignment: CDR1 SQVTM and CDR2 ANQGSEA. The CDR3 consists of 17 residues. DNA for the CDR3: TGCAGCGCCCACTGGGGCACTAGCGGGAGGGTGGCGGAGACCCAGTACTTC. This encodes CSAHWGTSGRVAETQYF.

The CDR3 bases are TGTGCCTGGAGTGTACTCGGGAGTAGCACCGGGGAGCTGTTTTTT. It is translated as CAWSVLGSSTGELFF. The chain uses TRBV30 and TRBJ2-2, with TRBD2 as a possible D gene (6 bases). Trimming took 0 bases from V and 4 from J, leaving 12 bases between them. The CDR3 sequence is 15 residues long. Germline V gene data show CDR1 as GTSNPN and CDR2 as SVGIG (reference sequence).

The sample holds one count of this clone. The chain couples TRBV5-1 to TRBJ2-7; perhaps TRBD2 as D (6 bases). Germline CDR1 SGHRS, CDR2 YFSETQ. The V end was cut by 0 bases, the J end by 5 bases, with 9 bases between. CDR3 size: 13 residues. DNA for the CDR3: TGCGCCAGCAGCTTGGTCGGCGGGGACGAGCAGTACTTC. Amino acid sequence: CASSLVGGDEQYF.

This clone was seen only once. The chain recombines TRBV28 with TRBJ2-2, with 11 bases identical to TRBD2. The CDR3 covers 17 residues. V dropped 6 bases and J dropped 6; count of bases not matched to a gene: 12. Looked up from germline, CDR1 is MDHEN and CDR2 is SYDVKM. CDR3 amino acids: CASSQRLTSGSSGELFF. DNA of the CDR3: TGTGCCAGCAGCCAAAGGCTTACTAGCGGGAGTTCCGGGGAGCTGTTTTTT.

The chain is built from TRBV19 and TRBJ1-3; tentative D call: TRBD1 (5 bases). The ends were cut back, 5 bases at V and 4 bases at J, with 12 bases in the middle. The germline gives CDR1 LNHDA, CDR2 SQIVND (reference sequence). The CDR3 sequence is 14 residues long. The CDR3 sequence is CASSPWQGGNTIYF. The CDR3 DNA reads as TGTGCCAGTAGTCCCTGGCAGGGAGGAAACACCATATATTTT.

The chain has TRBV4-3 and TRBJ2-2; D possibly corresponds to TRBD2 (5 bases). The CDR3 length is 16 residues. Per the germline V gene, CDR1 is LGHNA and CDR2 is YSLEER. Trimming shortened V by 0 bases and J by 2 bases, and 10 bases separated the two germline ends. The CDR3 region is CASSQEAGRNTGELFF. CDR3 sequence (DNA): TGCGCCAGCAGCCAAGAGGCGGGCCGTAACACCGGGGAGCTGTTTTTT.

The chain combines TRBV19 with TRBJ2-6; a possible D gene is TRBD1 (6 bases). V dropped 6 bases and J dropped 0 bases, with 15 bases sitting between them. CDR3 size: 17 residues. Germline assignment: CDR1 LNHDA and CDR2 SQIVND (reference sequence). The DNA for the CDR3 is TGTGCCAGTAGGCATACAGGGATCAACTCTGGGGCCAACGTCCTGACTTTC. This gives the protein CASRHTGINSGANVLTF.

The chain uses TRBV28 and TRBJ1-3, with no clear D. Germline CDR1 reads MDHEN; CDR2 reads SYDVKM. CDR3 length: 13 amino acids. V lost 8 bases and J lost 0, with 8 bases in between. CDR3: CASDDNSGNTIYF. The CDR3, as DNA: TGTGCCAGCGATGACAACTCTGGAAACACCATATATTTT.

The chain has TRBV7-9 and TRBJ1-2, with D maybe TRBD1 (5 bases). CDR3 length equals 14 residues. Trimming took 3 bases from V and 3 from J, leaving 11 bases between them. Germline V gene data show CDR1 as SEHNR and CDR2 as FQNEAQ (reference sequence). The CDR3 here is CASSLSRVDYGYTF. CDR3 sequence (DNA): TGTGCCAGCAGCTTGTCCAGGGTAGACTATGGCTACACCTTC.